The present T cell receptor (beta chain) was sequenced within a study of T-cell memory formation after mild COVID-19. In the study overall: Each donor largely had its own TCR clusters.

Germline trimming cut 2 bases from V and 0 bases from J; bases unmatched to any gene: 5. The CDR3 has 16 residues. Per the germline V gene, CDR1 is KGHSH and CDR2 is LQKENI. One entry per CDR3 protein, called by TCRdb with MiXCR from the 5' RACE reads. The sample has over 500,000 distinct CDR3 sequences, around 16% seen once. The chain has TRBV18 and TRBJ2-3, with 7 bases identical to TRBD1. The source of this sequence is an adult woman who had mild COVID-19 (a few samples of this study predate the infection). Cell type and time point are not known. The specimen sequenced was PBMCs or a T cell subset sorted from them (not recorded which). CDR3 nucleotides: TGTGCCAGCTCACCAGACAGGGTCATGAGCACAGATACGCAGTATTTT. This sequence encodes CASSPDRVMSTDTQYF.